These 8 T cell receptor beta chains share one sample of origin, sequenced in a study of metastatic and nonmetastatic thyroid tumors. All patients were treatment-naive before thyroid surgery. TCRdb reassembled clones from the PCR reads with MiXCR. The sample has 5,500 to 8,000 clones, roughly 30% seen once; the top ten hold about a fifth. The sequenced sample consisted of tumor tissue. All receptors come from a female donor with papillary thyroid cancer or a benign thyroid nodule (not recorded which). Some clones in this sample may be carry-over from other donors' samples.

The chain recombines TRBV30 with TRBJ2-1; possible D gene TRBD2, 7 bases. The V gene's germline CDR1 is GTSNPN and CDR2 SVGIG (reference sequence). The CDR3 extends over 14 amino acids. Trimming removed 0 bases from V and 6 bases from J, with 12 bases in between. The DNA of the CDR3 is TGTGCCTGGAGTGTAGGAAGGGGGGGCAATGAGCAGTTCTTC. It translates to CAWSVGRGGNEQFF.

V usage is TRBV12-3 or TRBV12-4 and J usage is TRBJ2-7; TRBD2 is a possible D gene (6 bases). The CDR3 is made up of 14 amino acids. Trimming took 6 bases from V and 5 from J, leaving 17 bases between them. CDR3 DNA sequence: TGTGCCAGCAGCCCACCGAGGGACTTCCACGAGCAGTACTTC. Its protein product is CASSPPRDFHEQYF.

V usage is TRBV15 and J usage is TRBJ2-3, with a tentative D call TRBD1 (6 bases). Between the trimmed V and J ends, which lost 1 base and 2 bases, there was a span of 10 bases. In germline, CDR1 is LNHNV, CDR2 YYDKDF (reference sequence). This CDR3 has 15 residues. The CDR3, as DNA: TGTGCCACCAGCAGAGGGGGGCGAGACACAGATACGCAGTATTTT. Translating gives CATSRGGRDTDTQYF.

This clone turned up a few times. The genes are TRBV6-2 or TRBV6-3 and TRBJ2-2, with 7 bases aligning to TRBD2. V shed 4 bases, J shed 8 bases, and the junction held 7 bases outside the gene matches. The CDR3 loop spans 14 amino acids. Germline CDR1 reads MNHEY; CDR2 reads SVGEGT. The CDR3 sequence is CASSFARESGELFF. The CDR3 DNA reads as TGTGCCAGCAGTTTCGCGCGGGAGAGTGGGGAGCTGTTTTTT.

This clone was detected a few times. The chain joins TRBV20-1 to TRBJ1-1; maybe TRBD1 (5 bases). CDR3 length: 13 residues. Per germline, CDR1 DFQATT and CDR2 SNEGSKA (reference sequence). Between the trimmed V and J ends, which lost 6 bases and 3 bases, there was a span of 14 bases. CDR3 DNA sequence: TGCAGTGCCCTAAAGGAAGGGGACACTGAAGCTTTCTTT. Translation: CSALKEGDTEAFF.

A remark on this clone: The conserved phenylalanine or tryptophan normally closing the CDR3 is absent here, so this likely arose from a read error. The chain joins TRBV27 to TRBJ2-3, with D unclear. Germline V gives CDR1 MNHEY, CDR2 SMNVEV (reference sequence). The CDR3 is 15 residues long. V lost 7 bases, J lost 6 bases, and 20 bases lay in between. CDR3: CASTSDAGALDTQYL. CDR3 sequence (DNA): TGTGCCAGCACCTCTGACGCAGGAGCGTTGGATACGCAGTATTTA.

In its sample, this clone is large. The V call is TRBV19, the J call TRBJ2-7; D is undetermined. The germline V gene encodes CDR1 LNHDA and CDR2 SQIVND (reference sequence). Trimming shortened V by 2 bases and J by 3 bases, and 11 bases separated the two germline ends. The CDR3 has 14 residues. The CDR3 DNA reads TGTGCCAGTAGTATATCACAGACAAGCTACGAGCAGTACTTC. Translated, it gives CASSISQTSYEQYF.

The J gene is TRBJ2-3, the V gene TRBV11-2, with D maybe TRBD1 (6 bases). The V and J ends lost 5 bases and 0 bases respectively, with 12 bases between them. The CDR3 spans 15 residues. CDR1 is SGHAT and CDR2 is FQNNGV in the germline V gene. In DNA, the CDR3 is TGTGCCAGCAGCCACTACAGGGTAAGCACAGATACGCAGTATTTT. This gives the protein CASSHYRVSTDTQYF.